What follows are 21 T cell receptor beta chains derived from one specimen sequenced in a study of cytomegalovirus exposure and HLA in healthy donors. Produced via immunoSEQ multiplex PCR; TCRdb's table is partial and in-frame only. The table has around 230,000 clones, approximately 84% seen once. Sample: PBMCs. The receptor source for this set is a woman under 40 in good health and CMV-seropositive.

The chain joins TRBV5-1 to TRBJ2-7, with 9 positions matching TRBD2. CDR1 and CDR2 (germline): SGHRS, YFSETQ. This CDR3 has 15 residues. Trimming at V came to 0 bases and at J to 2 bases, leaving 3 bases not matched to a gene. The CDR3 coding sequence is TGCGCCAGCAGCTTGGTAGCGGGAGTACCCTACGAGCAGTACTTC. This codes for CASSLVAGVPYEQYF. The full variable domain, with the rest looked up from reference TRBV5-1 and TRBJ2-7, is KAGVTQTPRYLIKTRGQQVTLSCSPISGHRSVSWYQQTPGQGLQFLFEYFSETQRNKGNFPGRFSGRQFSNSRSEMNVSTLELGDSALYLCASSLVAGVPYEQYFGPGTRLTVT.

This CDR3 is CAWSVKEAGGDGYTF. The CDR3 nucleotides read TGTGCCTGGAGTGTTAAGGAGGCAGGGGGAGATGGCTACACCTTC. The chain recombines TRBV30 with TRBJ1-2; TRBD1 matches 7 bases. V lost 0 bases and J lost 6; bases outside the gene matches: 10. From germline, CDR1 is GTSNPN and CDR2 SVGIG (reference sequence). The CDR3 covers 15 residues.

The rearrangement joins TRBV5-1 to TRBJ1-2; no clear D. The V gene's germline CDR1 is SGHRS and CDR2 YFSETQ. Trimming removed 1 base from V and 3 bases from J, with 19 bases in between. CDR3 length: 17 amino acids. The CDR3 region is CASSLYPSREVHYGYTF. The CDR3 nucleotides are TGCGCCAGCAGCTTGTATCCGTCGAGGGAAGTTCACTATGGCTACACCTTC.

The genes are TRBV5-1 and TRBJ2-7, with D perhaps matching TRBD1 (5 bases). V was clipped by 1 base and J by 5 bases, with 10 bases between them. Germline V CDR1 and CDR2: SGHRS, YFSETQ. The CDR3 loop spans 13 amino acids. CDR3: CASSLISGNEQYF. CDR3 DNA sequence: TGCGCCAGCAGCTTGATATCAGGGAACGAGCAGTACTTC.

This chain links TRBV19 with TRBJ1-2; D is unresolved. Germline V gene data show CDR1 as LNHDA and CDR2 as SQIVND (reference sequence). Trimming shortened V by 9 bases and J by 3 bases, and 8 bases separated the two germline ends. CDR3 length: 11 amino acids. The chain's CDR3 is CASGMYYGYTF. Written as DNA, the CDR3 is TGTGCCAGCGGGATGTACTATGGCTACACCTTC.

This clone was detected once. The V call is TRBV11-2, the J call TRBJ2-3, with D uncertain. The germline CDR1 and CDR2 sequences are SGHAT and FQNNGV. V was trimmed by 3 bases and J by 2 bases, leaving 6 bases between them. The CDR3 loop spans 13 amino acids. CDR3 amino acids: CASSFRITDTQYF. The CDR3 DNA follows: TGTGCCAGCAGCTTTCGTATCACAGATACGCAGTATTTT. Supplemented by reference TRBV11-2 and TRBJ2-3, the full variable domain reads EAGVAQSPRYKIIEKRQSVAFWCNPISGHATLYWYQQILGQGPKLLIQFQNNGVVDDSQLPKDRFSAERLKGVDSTLKIQPAKLEDSAVYLCASSFRITDTQYFGPGTRLTVL.

This chain connects TRBV25-1 to TRBJ1-1, with a tentative D call TRBD1 (6 bases). This CDR3 contains 16 residues. Germline V gene data show CDR1 as MGHDK and CDR2 as SYGVNS. The ends were cut back, 1 base at V and 1 base at J, with 13 bases in the middle. The CDR3 DNA reads TGTGCCAGCAGTGAATTGGGGGGGGCCAGGAACACTGAAGCTTTCTTT. It is translated as CASSELGGARNTEAFF.

The table lists this clone with a few counts. The chain carries TRBV19 and TRBJ1-4; D might be TRBD1 (6 bases). Germline CDR1 reads LNHDA; CDR2 reads SQIVND (reference sequence). The CDR3 is 17 amino acids. V was trimmed by 7 bases and J by 7 bases, leaving 25 bases between them. In DNA, the CDR3 is TGTGCCAGTAACGTCCAGGGGAGCTTCTTCGGAGGTGAAAAACTGTTTTTT. Protein product: CASNVQGSFFGGEKLFF.

V is TRBV4-1 and J is TRBJ1-4, with 7 bases aligning to TRBD1. V was pared by 3 bases and J by 4 bases, with 2 bases of the junction left unmatched. In germline, CDR1 is MGHRA, CDR2 YSYEKL. The CDR3 runs 14 residues. The CDR3 DNA reads TGCGCCAGCAGCCAGCAGGGGGTTAATGAAAAACTGTTTTTT. Amino acids: CASSQQGVNEKLFF.

The gene calls are TRBV28 and TRBJ2-7, with TRBD2 matching over 10 bases. This CDR3 spans 14 amino acids. Germline values: CDR1 MDHEN, CDR2 SYDVKM. The V and J ends lost 2 bases and 5 bases, in that order; junction bases with no gene match: 3. CDR3 residues: CASSLASGSHEQYF. CDR3 coding DNA: TGTGCCAGCAGTTTAGCTAGCGGGAGTCACGAGCAGTACTTC.

The rearrangement joins TRBV30 to TRBJ2-7, with 9 bases lining up with TRBD1. Germline loops: CDR1 GTSNPN, CDR2 SVGIG (reference sequence). The V segment lost 2 bases and the J segment 2 bases; nucleotides outside the gene matches: 10. The CDR3 is made up of 16 amino acids. The CDR3 nucleotides are TGTGCCTGGAGTCTTGAAGGACAGGGGTTCACCTACGAGCAGTACTTC. This gives the protein CAWSLEGQGFTYEQYF.

Concerning this clone: Here the CDR3 omits its conserved ending phenylalanine or tryptophan, so a read error is the likely source. The limits of the CDR3 on the DNA are not certain, so only TCRdb's listed CDR3 is given. The J gene is TRBJ2-7, the V gene TRBV19; the DNA was not used to check the table's D call, TRBD1. The CDR3 is made up of 10 amino acids, end residues included. Germline-derived CDR1 and CDR2 are LNHDA and SQIVND (reference sequence). The CDR3: CASRGTGAFI.

Worth noting for this clone: Other nucleotide sequences from this sample produce the same CDR3. The chain has TRBV30 and TRBJ2-3; TRBD2 matches at 7 bases. The germline V gene has CDR1 GTSNPN and CDR2 SVGIG (reference sequence). The junction had 4 bases not matched to a gene; V was cut back by 0 bases and J by 4 bases. CDR3 size: 14 residues. CDR3 sequence (DNA): TGTGCCTGGAGTGTGCTGGGAGGGCCAGATACGCAGTATTTT. It translates to CAWSVLGGPDTQYF.

The chain combines TRBV4-1 with TRBJ1-2; 9 bases line up with TRBD1. With 3 bases clipped from V and 8 bases from J, the junction kept 7 bases outside the gene matches. CDR3 length equals 14 residues. Germline lookup yields CDR1 MGHRA and CDR2 YSYEKL. CDR3 sequence (DNA): TGCGCCAGCAGCCACCTGACAGGGGGTGGCGGCTACACCTTC. Translation: CASSHLTGGGGYTF.

The chain couples TRBV6-5 to TRBJ2-5; TRBD1 might be the D (6 bases). The V and J ends lost 5 bases and 5 bases respectively, with 18 bases between them. Germline V gene lookup returns CDR1 MNHEY and CDR2 SVGAGI. The CDR3 extends over 15 amino acids. CDR3 in amino acids: CASSLRDKHWETQYF. The CDR3 nucleotides read TGTGCCAGCAGTCTCCGGGACAAGCATTGGGAGACCCAGTACTTC.

The rearrangement uses TRBV2 and TRBJ1-1; 8 bases map to TRBD1. Losses at the gene ends were 6 bases for V and 5 bases for J; bases not matched to a gene: 5. This CDR3 comprises 13 residues. CDR1 is SNHLY and CDR2 is FYNNEI in the germline V gene. The chain's CDR3 is CASSLTGETEAFF. CDR3 sequence (DNA): TGTGCCAGCAGCCTGACAGGGGAGACTGAAGCTTTCTTT.

This chain links TRBV7-7 with TRBJ2-3, with TRBD2 identical over 13 bases. The CDR3 totals 16 residues. V trimming: 5 bases; J trimming: 5 bases; junction bases outside the gene matches: 7. Germline V gene lookup returns CDR1 SSHAT and CDR2 FNYEAQ (reference sequence). In DNA form, the CDR3 reads TGTGCCAGCAGCGGAGGACTAGCGGGAGCGGGAGATACGCAGTATTTT. Its translation is CASSGGLAGAGDTQYF.

V and J are TRBV2 and TRBJ2-7; 7 bases line up with TRBD2. Germline V lookup: CDR1 SNHLY, CDR2 FYNNEI. The CDR3 sequence is 14 residues long. V trimming: 6 bases; J trimming: 2 bases; junction bases outside the gene matches: 7. CDR3 loop: CASSASGIPYEQYF. CDR3 nucleotide sequence: TGTGCCAGCAGCGCCAGCGGGATACCCTACGAGCAGTACTTC.

In DNA, the CDR3 is TGCAGCGTTGCAGGGCGGAGCACAGATACGCAGTATTTT. Encoded protein: CSVAGRSTDTQYF. This sequence joins TRBV29-1 and TRBJ2-3, with a weak D call TRBD1 (5 bases). V was shortened by 4 bases and J by 0 bases, with 8 bases between the two germline ends. Germline CDR1 reads SQVTM; CDR2 reads ANQGSEA. The CDR3 sequence is 13 residues long.

This rearrangement joins TRBV29-1 to TRBJ2-3; TRBD2 agrees at 10 bases. This CDR3 has 15 residues. Per germline, CDR1 SQVTM and CDR2 ANQGSEA. Trimming removed 7 bases from V and 3 bases from J; junction bases left unmatched: 10. CDR3 in amino acids: CSALPAGGGTDTQYF. CDR3 sequence (DNA): TGCAGCGCCCTCCCAGCGGGAGGGGGGACAGATACGCAGTATTTT.

The chain couples TRBV11-3 to TRBJ1-3; D is undetermined. The V and J ends lost 0 bases and 1 base respectively, with 7 bases between them. CDR3 length: 15 amino acids. Germline assignment: CDR1 SGHNT and CDR2 YENEEA. The CDR3 loop is CASSLDPGSGNTIYF. CDR3 coding DNA: TGTGCCAGCAGCTTAGATCCGGGTTCTGGAAACACCATATATTTT.